This T cell receptor (beta chain) appears in the sequencing data of a study of blood T cells in healthy people across ages. The germline gives CDR1 DFQATT, CDR2 SNEGSKA (reference sequence). The V end lost 0 bases, the J end lost 3 bases, and 8 bases lay between the germline ends. The CDR3 is 13 amino acids. Combining a sample-barcoded 5' primer with a J-beta primer mix, a second PCR ran for roughly 6 to 12 cycles. TCRdb re-derived calls from the 5' RACE reads in MiXCR, one entry per CDR3 protein. The sample contains some 1.8 million distinct CDR3 sequences, about two fifths of which appear only once. With respect to this clonotype: Its antigen is currently unknown.

Study results and caveats: Diversity was higher, and naive CD4+ cells more numerous, in long-lived donors than in aged donors.

The rearrangement uses TRBV20-1 and TRBJ1-2; a possible D gene is TRBD1 (6 bases). Input material: blood. The origin of this receptor is a human donor in good health. CDR3 residues: CSARDHRDYGYTF. The CDR3 nucleotides read TGCAGTGCTAGAGACCACAGGGACTATGGCTACACCTTC.